The 22 T cell receptor beta chains in this list originate from one sample, sequenced in a study of blood T cell repertoires in COVID-19. The assay was immunoSEQ multiplex PCR, and TCRdb's table has in-frame clones only and misses some. In the table there are under 95,000 clones, 65% to 90% of which are singletons. The sequencing input was peripheral blood. The receptors come from a middle-aged man with COVID-19, enrolled during active disease.

V is TRBV6-1 and J is TRBJ1-2; TRBD1 might be the D (5 bases). The CDR3 runs 14 residues. The V and J ends lost 1 base and 4 bases respectively, with 10 bases between them. Per the germline V gene, CDR1 is MNHNS and CDR2 is SASEGT. Here the CDR3 reads CASSEDRSGYGYTF. The CDR3 bases are TGTGCCAGCAGTGAAGACAGGTCGGGCTATGGCTACACCTTC.

The chain links TRBV29-1 to TRBJ2-1; TRBD2 might be the D (7 bases). The CDR3 is 12 amino acids. The V end lost 3 bases, the J end lost 12 bases, and 15 bases lay between the germline ends. CDR1 and CDR2 from the germline V gene are SQVTM and ANQGSEA. This CDR3 reads CSVEGRGPRQFF. The CDR3 DNA reads TGCAGCGTTGAGGGGCGGGGGCCGCGGCAGTTCTTC.

This clone was seen only once. The genes are TRBV5-1 and TRBJ1-2, with D unclear. Germline V gives CDR1 SGHRS, CDR2 YFSETQ. This CDR3 contains 13 residues. Between the trimmed V and J ends, which lost 0 bases and 3 bases, there was a span of 6 bases. In nucleotides, the CDR3 is TGCGCCAGCAGCTTGGTGGCAGACTATGGCTACACCTTC. It specifies CASSLVADYGYTF.

The chain joins TRBV27 to TRBJ2-1; 8 nucleotides agree with TRBD1. Trimming took 6 bases from V and 4 from J; bases not matched to a gene: 11. The CDR3 sequence is 16 residues long. Germline CDR1 and CDR2: MNHEY and SMNVEV (reference sequence). DNA of the CDR3: TGTGCCAGCAGCCACACGGGACAGGCGATATACAATGAGCAGTTCTTC. Its translation is CASSHTGQAIYNEQFF.

V and J are TRBV11-3 and TRBJ2-7, with D possibly matching TRBD1 (5 bases). CDR1 is SGHNT, CDR2 YENEEA, per germline. The ends were cut back, 2 bases at V and 6 bases at J, with 8 bases in the middle. This CDR3 is built from 12 residues. The CDR3 DNA reads TGTGCCAGCAGCTTAAGGGGCTCCGAGCAGTACTTC. The encoded protein is CASSLRGSEQYF.

The V and J genes are TRBV3-1 (or the pseudogene TRBV3-2) and TRBJ2-2; TRBD2 aligns across 9 bases. J gave up 5 bases and V 3 bases, and 4 bases lay outside the gene matches. Per germline, CDR1 LGHDT and CDR2 YNNKEL (reference sequence). The CDR3 loop spans 15 amino acids. The DNA of the CDR3 is TGTGCCAGCAGCCAGGCGGGAGGGTGGACCGGGGAGCTGTTTTTT. Its translation: CASSQAGGWTGELFF.

This clone has only one observation. The CDR3 loop is CASSQDSPSLYEQYF. The DNA of the CDR3 is TGTGCCAGCAGTCAGGACAGTCCCAGCCTCTACGAGCAGTACTTC. J is TRBJ2-7 and V is TRBV27; the D gene is possibly TRBD1 (6 bases). Trimming pared 5 bases from V and 3 bases from J, leaving 17 bases between. Germline V gene sequence: CDR1 MNHEY, CDR2 SMNVEV (reference sequence). The length of the CDR3 is 15 residues.

The DNA for the CDR3 is TGTGCCAGCAGCTTAGGGGGCGGACGAGGCACAGATACGCAGTATTTT. It is translated as CASSLGGGRGTDTQYF. The rearrangement links TRBV7-2 to TRBJ2-3; the D gene is possibly TRBD1 (5 bases). This CDR3 has 16 amino acids. Germline V gives CDR1 SGHTA, CDR2 FQGNSA. V was clipped by 1 base and J by 1 base, with 12 bases between them.

This clone appeared a few times. The genes are TRBV4-1 and TRBJ1-1, with 7 bases fitting TRBD1. Germline values: CDR1 MGHRA, CDR2 YSYEKL. V lost 3 bases, J lost 3 bases, and 10 bases stayed unmatched. The CDR3 covers 16 residues. The CDR3 sequence is CASSHVTGVVHTEAFF. CDR3 DNA sequence: TGCGCCAGCAGCCACGTTACAGGGGTCGTACACACTGAAGCTTTCTTT.

The J gene is TRBJ1-6, the V gene TRBV6-5; D not certain. Germline CDR1 MNHEY, CDR2 SVGAGI. V was shortened by 5 bases and J by 10 bases, with 15 bases between the two germline ends. There are 14 residues in the CDR3. In nucleotides, the CDR3 is TGTGCCAGCAGTCGGGTGGTCGGTGGCTCACCCCTCCACTTT. Its translation: CASSRVVGGSPLHF.

The chain carries TRBV4-1 and TRBJ1-5, with 8 bases fitting TRBD1. V dropped 3 bases and J dropped 8; count of bases not matched to a gene: 9. CDR1 and CDR2 (germline): MGHRA, YSYEKL. The CDR3 covers 15 residues. CDR3 region: CASSHGDRTREPQHF. In DNA form, the CDR3 reads TGCGCCAGCAGCCATGGGGACAGGACCAGGGAGCCCCAGCATTTT.

The chain has TRBV7-2 and TRBJ1-3; 8 bases align to TRBD1. The length of the CDR3 is 14 residues. Trimming removed 4 bases from V and 2 bases from J; junction bases left unmatched: 1. The germline V gene encodes CDR1 SGHTA and CDR2 FQGNSA. The CDR3 nucleotides are TGTGCCAGCAGCTCGGACAGGGCTGGAAACACCATATATTTT. Translated: CASSSDRAGNTIYF.

The J gene is TRBJ2-5, the V gene TRBV27; D call uncertain. V gave up 2 bases and J gave up 5 bases, with 3 bases separating them. Per germline, CDR1 MNHEY and CDR2 SMNVEV (reference sequence). The CDR3 has 11 residues. CDR3 sequence (DNA): TGTGCCAGCAGTTTACGGGAGACCCAGTACTTC. Residues: CASSLRETQYF.

This chain joins TRBV27 and TRBJ2-5; D may be TRBD1 (5 bases). CDR1 is MNHEY and CDR2 is SMNVEV in the germline V gene (reference sequence). Trimming pared 3 bases from V and 1 base from J, leaving 9 bases between. The CDR3 is 14 residues long. The CDR3, as DNA: TGTGCCAGCAGTTTTGGAAGGGGCCAAGAGACCCAGTACTTC. Translation: CASSFGRGQETQYF.

In this sample, this clone turned up once. The chain carries TRBV6-6 and TRBJ2-3; 8 bases align to TRBD2. This CDR3 contains 15 residues. The junction had 11 bases not matched to a gene; V was cut back by 2 bases and J by 10 bases. CDR1 and CDR2 from the germline V gene are MNHNY and SVGAGI (reference sequence). The DNA of the CDR3 is TGTGCCAGCAGTTACGAGGGACTAGGGGGGAATGCGCAGTATTTT. Its protein is CASSYEGLGGNAQYF.

The chain recombines TRBV6-6 with TRBJ2-7; 9 bases are a match to TRBD2. This CDR3 is 17 amino acids long. Germline assignment: CDR1 MNHNY and CDR2 SVGAGI (reference sequence). Trimming took 5 bases from V and 6 from J; bases not matched to a gene: 17. CDR3 loop: CASSPRGGRASLLEQYF. Written as DNA, the CDR3 is TGTGCCAGCAGTCCTCGTGGCGGGAGGGCCAGTCTCCTCGAGCAGTACTTC.

The chain uses TRBV4-2 and TRBJ2-1; 8 nucleotides match TRBD2. Trimming removed 1 base from V and 6 bases from J; junction bases left unmatched: 5. The CDR3 has 15 amino acids. Germline lookup yields CDR1 LGHNA and CDR2 YNFKEQ. CDR3: CASSQASGSSNEQFF. In DNA form, the CDR3 reads TGTGCCAGCAGCCAAGCAAGCGGGAGTAGCAATGAGCAGTTCTTC.

This rearrangement joins TRBV18 to TRBJ2-5; 12 positions match TRBD2. Germline V gives CDR1 KGHSH, CDR2 LQKENI. The J segment lost 5 bases and the V segment lost 4 bases, leaving 2 bases of the junction unmatched. The CDR3 has 14 residues. The CDR3 reads CASSRTSGKETQYF. In nucleotides, the CDR3 is TGTGCCAGCTCACGGACTAGCGGGAAGGAGACCCAGTACTTC.

The chain's CDR3 is CASSLGQSWSTYEQFF. CDR3 bases: TGTGCCAGCAGTCTAGGACAGTCCTGGTCTACCTATGAGCAGTTCTTC. The chain links TRBV27 to TRBJ2-1; D is perhaps TRBD1 (6 bases). CDR1 is MNHEY, CDR2 SMNVEV, per germline (reference sequence). This CDR3 spans 16 amino acids. The V end was cut by 5 bases, the J end by 8 bases, with 22 bases between.

There are a few counts of this clone. The genes are TRBV27 and TRBJ1-1; 8 nucleotides align to TRBD1. The CDR3 has 12 amino acids. The ends lost 5 bases at V and 7 bases at J; junction bases unmatched: 3. Germline V gene sequence: CDR1 MNHEY, CDR2 SMNVEV (reference sequence). For the CDR3, the DNA is TGTGCCAGCAGTCAAACAGGGGGTGAAGCTTTCTTT. This translates into CASSQTGGEAFF.

The chain employs TRBV27 and TRBJ1-4; weak D call: TRBD1 (5 bases). The CDR3 runs 14 residues. V was pared by 9 bases and J by 4 bases, with 15 bases between. CDR1 is MNHEY, CDR2 SMNVEV, per germline (reference sequence). As DNA, the CDR3 is TGTGCCAGTAGGATGACAGACGTTAATGAAAAACTGTTTTTT. Protein sequence: CASRMTDVNEKLFF.

This clone was observed a handful of times. This chain uses TRBV28 with TRBJ1-5, with D possibly TRBD1 on 5 matching bases. V was trimmed by 5 bases and J by 2 bases, leaving 13 bases between them. The CDR3 consists of 15 residues. From germline, CDR1 is MDHEN and CDR2 SYDVKM. The CDR3 reads CASSTPGEGNQPQHF. Written as DNA, the CDR3 is TGTGCCAGCAGTACCCCGGGGGAGGGCAATCAGCCCCAGCATTTT. Supplemented by reference TRBV28 and TRBJ1-5, the full variable domain reads DVKVTQSSRYLVKRTGEKVFLECVQDMDHENMFWYRQDPGLGLRLIYFSYDVKMKEKGDIPEGYSVSREKKERFSLILESASTNQTSMYLCASSTPGEGNQPQHFGDGTRLSIL.